These T cell receptor beta chains were read from a single sample in a study of T cell changes during pregnancy in multiple sclerosis. Produced via immunoSEQ multiplex PCR; TCRdb's table is partial and in-frame only. The data show 35,000 to 45,000 clones, with 75% to 95% seen just once and over 1.5% held by the top ten. This specimen consisted of CD4+ T cells from peripheral blood mononuclear cells, obtained after pregnancy. The receptor set was obtained from a female donor in good health, enrolled as a control in a pregnancy study. CDR3s include the opening cysteine and the closing phenylalanine or tryptophan. D genes are given only for firm matches. A clone size is listed for some rows: how often the clone was seen (once, few, many), or a class if it is expanded.

>NA|TRBJ1-2|NA|TRBV5-1
CASSLANYGYTF
TGCGCCAGCAGCTTGGCAAACTATGGCTACACCTTC
>NA|TRBJ2-1|NA|TRBV20-1
CSAGLYNEQFF
TGCAGTGCTGGACTCTACAATGAGCAGTTCTTC
>NA|TRBJ2-3|NA|TRBV7-9
CASSPGFVWRDPDTQYF
TGTGCCAGCAGCCCCGGCTTTGTGTGGCGGGACCCAGATACGCAGTATTTT
>NA|TRBJ2-3|NA|TRBV2
CASVGGQYTDTQYF
TGTGCCAGCGTGGGGGGGCAGTATACAGATACGCAGTATTTT
>NA|TRBJ2-3|TRBD2|TRBV4-1
CASSQGSSGGPDTQYF
TGCGCCAGCAGCCAAGGTTCCAGCGGGGGGCCAGATACGCAGTATTTT
>NA|TRBJ2-7|NA|TRBV9
CASSVGTGAGEQYF
TGTGCCAGCAGCGTCGGCACAGGGGCGGGGGAGCAGTACTTC
>NA|TRBJ1-2|TRBD1|TRBV2
CASLWDRGLGYTF
TGTGCCAGCTTATGGGACAGGGGGTTAGGCTACACCTTC
>once|TRBJ2-3|NA|TRBV7-9
CASSSNLSAGISTDTQYF
TGTGCCAGCAGCTCCAACCTCTCCGCGGGGATTAGCACAGATACGCAGTATTTT
>NA|TRBJ2-5|TRBD2|TRBV5-1
CASSLRGGETQYF
TGCGCCAGCAGCTTGAGGGGAGGGGAGACCCAGTACTTC
>NA|TRBJ2-7|NA|TRBV5-8
CASSARYEQYF
TGTGCCAGCAGCGCCCGGTACGAGCAGTACTTC
>NA|TRBJ2-5|NA|TRBV2
CASSMDWKETQYF
TGTGCCAGCAGTATGGACTGGAAAGAGACCCAGTACTTC
>NA|TRBJ1-3|NA|TRBV5-4
CATGNIGAGNTIYF
TGTGCCACTGGTAACATCGGGGCTGGAAACACCATATATTTT
>NA|TRBJ1-1|NA|TRBV28
CASSFRGKNTEAFF
TGTGCCAGCAGTTTTAGGGGAAAGAACACTGAAGCTTTCTTT
>NA|TRBJ2-3|TRBD1|TRBV6-4
CASSETGGTDTQYF
TGTGCCAGCAGTGAAACAGGGGGCACAGATACGCAGTATTTT
>NA|TRBJ2-1|NA|TRBV27
CASSSQRRLYNEQFF
TGTGCCAGCAGTTCCCAGCGGCGTCTTTACAATGAGCAGTTCTTC
>few|TRBJ2-1|NA|TRBV7-9
CATQGGSYNEQFF
TGTGCCACCCAGGGGGGCTCCTACAATGAGCAGTTCTTC
>NA|TRBJ2-7|TRBD2|TRBV5-1
CASSLERGEQYF
TGCGCCAGCAGCTTGGAGCGGGGAGAGCAGTACTTC
>NA|TRBJ1-2|NA|TRBV7-9
CASSSSGIRGYTF
TGTGCCAGCAGCTCCTCAGGGATTAGGGGCTACACCTTC
>few|TRBJ1-2|TRBD1|TRBV28
CATWDRGLDGYTF
TGTGCCACATGGGACAGGGGGCTTGATGGCTACACCTTC
>NA|TRBJ2-1|NA|TRBV5-4
CASSFDRGMYNEQFF
TGTGCCAGCAGCTTCGATAGGGGGATGTACAATGAGCAGTTCTTC
>NA|TRBJ2-7|NA|TRBV28
CASNTGLTLDRVYEQYF
TGTGCCAGCAACACGGGTCTCACCCTCGACCGAGTATACGAGCAGTACTTC
>NA|TRBJ1-6|NA|TRBV28
CASSTHGGALNSPLHF
TGTGCCAGCAGTACGCATGGGGGGGCGCTTAATTCACCCCTCCACTTT
>once|TRBJ1-1|NA|TRBV28
CASSPRPGGEAFF
TGTGCCAGCAGCCCTAGGCCAGGCGGGGAAGCTTTCTTT
>NA|TRBJ1-6|NA|TRBV7-9
CASSLVAGDNSPLHF
TGTGCCAGCAGCTTAGTGGCAGGTGATAATTCACCCCTCCACTTT
>NA|TRBJ1-3|NA|TRBV5-5
CASSFNPQSFNGNTIYF
TGTGCCAGCAGCTTTAACCCTCAGTCCTTTAATGGAAACACCATATATTTT
>NA|TRBJ2-3|TRBD1|TRBV6-5
CASSRQGDTQYF
TGTGCCAGCAGCCGACAGGGAGATACGCAGTATTTT
>NA|TRBJ2-5|TRBD2|TRBV25-1
CASSPPSSGSRETQYF
TGTGCCAGCAGCCCCCCTTCTAGCGGGAGTAGAGAGACCCAGTACTTC
>few|TRBJ1-5|TRBD1|TRBV30
CAWSLRQGDQPQHF
TGTGCCTGGAGTTTAAGACAGGGGGATCAGCCCCAGCATTTT
>once|TRBJ2-6|NA|TRBV4-1
CASSRLGANVLTF
TGCGCCAGCAGCAGACTAGGGGCCAACGTCCTGACTTTC
>NA|TRBJ1-5|TRBD1|TRBV5-1
CASSLAPQTGGNQPQHF
TGCGCCAGCAGCTTGGCCCCTCAGACAGGGGGTAATCAGCCCCAGCATTTT
>NA|TRBJ2-1|TRBD1|TRBV5-4
CASSVNRGSYNEQFF
TGTGCCAGCAGCGTTAACAGGGGTTCCTACAATGAGCAGTTCTTC
>NA|TRBJ1-2|TRBD1|TRBV6-5
CASSGGTGYGYTF
TGTGCCAGCAGCGGAGGGACAGGCTATGGCTACACCTTC
>NA|TRBJ1-4|NA|TRBV6-1
CASNPGGMSREKLFF
TGTGCCAGCAACCCGGGCGGGATGTCTCGTGAAAAACTGTTTTTT
>NA|TRBJ2-1|TRBD2|TRBV27
CASSALTSGIYNEQFF
TGTGCCAGCAGTGCACTCACTAGCGGGATCTACAATGAGCAGTTCTTC
>NA|TRBJ1-6|TRBD1|TRBV28
CAGGQGASSPLHF
TGTGCCGGGGGACAGGGGGCATCATCACCCCTCCACTTT
>NA|TRBJ2-2|TRBD1|TRBV5-1
CASSPADRLGTGELFF
TGCGCCAGCAGCCCAGCGGACAGGTTGGGCACCGGGGAGCTGTTTTTT
>NA|TRBJ2-7|NA|TRBV7-2
CASSLNSVLSYEQYF
TGTGCCAGCAGCTTAAATTCGGTACTGTCCTACGAGCAGTACTTC
>NA|TRBJ2-5|NA|TRBV19
CASSISGWRIGEQETQYF
TGTGCCAGTAGTATCTCCGGTTGGAGGATCGGGGAACAAGAGACCCAGTACTTC
>NA|TRBJ2-5|NA|TRBV7-3
CASSLGGMETQYF
TGTGCCAGCAGCTTGGGGGGAATGGAGACCCAGTACTTC
>NA|TRBJ2-1|NA|TRBV27
CASSLRGDPAEQFF
TGTGCCAGCAGTTTACGGGGAGACCCAGCTGAGCAGTTCTTC
>NA|TRBJ1-4|TRBD1|TRBV6-5
CASRPRDSRNEKLFF
TGTGCCAGCAGACCACGGGACAGTAGAAATGAAAAACTGTTTTTT
>NA|TRBJ1-4|NA|TRBV5-6
CASSLALLRGRNEKLFF
TGTGCCAGCAGCTTGGCCCTCCTTCGGGGTCGAAATGAAAAACTGTTTTTT
>NA|TRBJ2-3|TRBD2|TRBV19
CASSIGSGGPDTQYF
TGTGCCAGTAGTATAGGTAGCGGGGGGCCAGATACGCAGTATTTT
>NA|TRBJ2-3|TRBD2|TRBV27
CASSLSGATDTQYF
TGTGCCAGCAGTTTAAGCGGGGCCACAGATACGCAGTATTTT
>NA|TRBJ1-1|NA|TRBV29-1
CSVDRVLSYTEAFF
TGCAGCGTTGACAGGGTCTTGTCTTACACTGAAGCTTTCTTT
>NA|TRBJ1-1|TRBD1|TRBV6-1
CASSDTRTGGYTEAFF
TGTGCCAGCAGTGATACACGGACAGGTGGGTACACTGAAGCTTTCTTT
>NA|TRBJ2-7|TRBD2|TRBV19
CASTSGRVLHEQYF
TGTGCCAGTACTAGCGGGAGGGTCCTCCACGAGCAGTACTTC